This TCR beta chain was recovered during a study of shared clonotypes between healthy human individuals. Repertoires were generated with immunoSEQ multiplex PCR, while TCRdb's copy carries only in-frame clones and drops some. The data contain a few million clones, approximately 94% of them singletons. A remark on this clone: Other DNA sequences in this sample translate to the same CDR3.

The specimen was naive CD4+ T cells sorted from blood. Subset described: CD45RA+ positively selected. The source is a man younger than 30 in good health.

This CDR3 is CASSSYYEQYF. CDR3 DNA: TGTGCCAGCAGTTCCTACTACGAGCAGTACTTC. This chain connects TRBV5-6 to TRBJ2-7, with no clear D. Germline lookup yields CDR1 SGHDT and CDR2 YYEEEE. The CDR3 length is 11 residues. The V end lost 5 bases, the J end lost 3 bases, and 6 bases lay between the germline ends.